One and the same sample provided the 30 T cell receptor beta chains below, sequenced in a study of shared clonotypes between healthy human individuals (dated by TCRdb to 2018 to 2021). CD8 naive samples consisted of CD45RO-negative cells that were positively selected for CCR7, yielding a CD45RA+CCR7+ population without TemRA cells. The library came from the immunoSEQ multiplex PCR assay. The clones in this table, taken by TCRdb from immuneACCESS, are in-frame only. Not every clone is retained; where verified, under half of the shortfall comes from an unresolved V gene, and the cause of the rest is unknown. The sample table holds millions of clones, of which just under 95% were seen once. The biggest ten clones account for about 1.1% of the sample. Sequencing was performed on naive CD8+ T cells sorted from blood. What the cell subset or site label conveys for this sample: CD45RA+CCR7+. The source of these receptors is a man between 18 and 35 years old in good health.

The V gene is TRBV6-5, the J gene TRBJ1-3; 7 bases match TRBD1. Trimming took 7 bases from V and 0 from J; bases not matched to a gene: 6. Germline V gene lookup returns CDR1 MNHEY and CDR2 SVGAGI. This CDR3 has 15 amino acids. CDR3 region: CASKGQPNSGNTIYF. Here the CDR3 DNA reads TGTGCCAGCAAGGGACAGCCTAACTCTGGAAACACCATATATTTT.

The chain couples TRBV30 to TRBJ2-2; 8 nucleotides match TRBD2. Per the germline V gene, CDR1 is GTSNPN and CDR2 is SVGIG (reference sequence). J was trimmed by 4 bases and V by 0 bases; bases with no gene match: 7. This CDR3 comprises 16 residues. Written as DNA, the CDR3 is TGTGCCTGGAGTGTAGGAGCGGGAGTTGCCACCGGGGAGCTGTTTTTT. It specifies CAWSVGAGVATGELFF.

The chain couples TRBV4-3 to TRBJ2-5; 7 bases agree with TRBD1. Germline V gives CDR1 LGHNA, CDR2 YSLEER. Trimming cost V 2 bases and J 0 bases; bases outside gene matches: 15. The CDR3 covers 19 residues. The CDR3 DNA reads TGCGCCAGCAGCCAAAGGCCGACAGGGAAAACCGAGTACCAAGAGACCCAGTACTTC. Protein sequence: CASSQRPTGKTEYQETQYF.

The V call is TRBV6-1, the J call TRBJ2-7; a possible D gene is TRBD1 (5 bases). The germline gives CDR1 MNHNS, CDR2 SASEGT. The CDR3 runs to 13 residues. Trimming removed 4 bases at V and 0 bases at J, with 7 bases between. This CDR3 is CASSAQASYEQYF. CDR3 sequence (DNA): TGTGCCAGCAGTGCACAGGCCTCCTACGAGCAGTACTTC.

This chain connects TRBV6-1 to TRBJ2-7; D possibly uses TRBD1 or TRBD2 (6 bases each). The CDR3 loop spans 14 amino acids. In germline, CDR1 is MNHNS, CDR2 SASEGT. V was cut by 2 bases and J by 3 bases, with 11 bases left in between. The CDR3 loop is CASSEWGAGYEQYF. In DNA form, the CDR3 reads TGTGCCAGCAGTGAATGGGGGGCGGGCTACGAGCAGTACTTC.

This rearrangement joins TRBV4-3 to TRBJ2-5; D is unclear. The CDR3 length is 13 residues. Germline assignment: CDR1 LGHNA and CDR2 YSLEER. Trimming pared 0 bases from V and 7 bases from J, leaving 9 bases between. DNA for the CDR3: TGCGCCAGCAGCCAAGATGAACAAACGACCCAGTACTTC. Translated, it gives CASSQDEQTTQYF.

The chain links TRBV10-3 to TRBJ2-7; tentative D call: TRBD2 (5 bases). The CDR3 runs 13 residues. The V and J ends lost 5 bases and 5 bases respectively, with 13 bases between them. Germline CDR1 reads ENHRY; CDR2 reads SYGVKD. The CDR3 here is CAISPLVGDEQYF. DNA for the CDR3: TGTGCCATCAGTCCCCTAGTGGGAGACGAGCAGTACTTC.

V and J are TRBV2 and TRBJ1-6; 9 nucleotides match TRBD1. V lost 8 bases and J lost 8; bases outside the gene matches: 4. This CDR3 has 13 residues. CDR1 is SNHLY, CDR2 FYNNEI, per germline. The CDR3 sequence: CASGDRVDSPLHF. For the CDR3, the DNA is TGTGCCAGCGGGGACAGGGTGGATTCACCCCTCCACTTT.

This clone has just a few counts. Other nucleotide sequences from this sample produce the same CDR3. This sequence joins TRBV27 and TRBJ2-2; the D is unclear. CDR1 and CDR2 from the germline V gene are MNHEY and SMNVEV (reference sequence). Trimming took off 0 bases at V and 1 base at J, with 3 bases between the two ends. The CDR3 is made up of 14 amino acids. The CDR3 region is CASSLSVNTGELFF. The DNA of the CDR3 is TGTGCCAGCAGTTTATCGGTGAACACCGGGGAGCTGTTTTTT.

The chain has TRBV4-1 and TRBJ2-2; D is possibly TRBD1 (5 bases). This CDR3 contains 14 residues. The V end lost 1 base, the J end lost 9 bases, and 12 bases lay between the germline ends. Looked up from germline, CDR1 is MGHRA and CDR2 is YSYEKL. CDR3 nucleotides: TGCGCCAGCAGCCAAGGGGGCCATCTCAGGGAGCTGTTTTTT. Its protein product is CASSQGGHLRELFF.

The chain joins TRBV28 to TRBJ1-2; 7 bases match TRBD1. V was clipped by 5 bases and J by 4 bases; unmatched bases: 7. CDR1 and CDR2 from the germline V gene are MDHEN and SYDVKM. This CDR3 has 14 residues. CDR3 DNA sequence: TGTGCCAGCAGTACCCCCGACAGGGCCTATGGCTACACCTTC. This sequence encodes CASSTPDRAYGYTF.

V and J are TRBV29-1 and TRBJ2-5, with D possibly being TRBD1 or TRBD2 (7 bases each). This CDR3 is built from 13 residues. Trimming stripped 8 bases from V and 5 bases from J, with 18 bases between. The germline V gene has CDR1 SQVTM and CDR2 ANQGSEA. As DNA, the CDR3 is TGCAGCACCCGACAGGGAGGGGTGGAGACCCAGTACTTC. Translating gives CSTRQGGVETQYF.

The chain recombines TRBV6-5 with TRBJ2-1, with D perhaps matching TRBD2 (5 bases). The CDR3 runs to 13 residues. V was shortened by 2 bases and J by 8 bases, with 10 bases between the two germline ends. Germline lookup yields CDR1 MNHEY and CDR2 SVGAGI. The CDR3 here is CASSYGLGDEQFF. As DNA, the CDR3 is TGTGCCAGCAGTTACGGTTTGGGAGATGAGCAGTTCTTC.

Details on this clone: Other DNA sequences in the sample encode the same CDR3. This chain links TRBV10-1 with TRBJ1-1; D unresolved. The CDR3 totals 13 residues. V was pared by 0 bases and J by 0 bases, with 2 bases between. Germline V gene data show CDR1 as WNHNN and CDR2 as SYGVQD (reference sequence). The CDR3 nucleotides read TGCGCCAGCAGTGAGTCCATGAACACTGAAGCTTTCTTT. The encoded protein is CASSESMNTEAFF.

The chain recombines TRBV25-1 with TRBJ1-2; 10 nucleotides match TRBD1. J was trimmed by 3 bases and V by 3 bases; bases with no gene match: 7. There are 16 residues in the CDR3. Germline V gene data show CDR1 as MGHDK and CDR2 as SYGVNS. This chain's CDR3 is CASSDAGTGVYYGYTF. CDR3 nucleotides: TGTGCCAGCAGTGATGCCGGGACAGGGGTATACTATGGCTACACCTTC.

The rearrangement links TRBV11-1 to TRBJ1-1; D unclear. V shed 1 base and J shed 1 base, with 4 bases lying between them. The CDR3 is made up of 13 amino acids. CDR1 and CDR2 (germline): SGHAT, FQDESV (reference sequence). The CDR3 DNA follows: TGTGCCAGCAGCTTAGTCGGGAACACTGAAGCTTTCTTT. Its protein product is CASSLVGNTEAFF.

The rearrangement joins TRBV27 to TRBJ2-7; 7 bases align to TRBD1. Germline CDR1 MNHEY, CDR2 SMNVEV (reference sequence). V gave up 7 bases and J gave up 5 bases; unmatched junction bases: 8. The CDR3 consists of 13 residues. For the CDR3, the DNA is TGTGCCAGCAACCCGACAGGGATGCACGAGCAGTACTTC. Protein: CASNPTGMHEQYF.

The chain links TRBV7-6 to TRBJ2-7, with 10 nucleotides matching TRBD1. The J segment lost 5 bases and the V segment lost 5 bases, leaving 6 bases of the junction unmatched. CDR1 is SGHVS, CDR2 FNYEAQ, per germline. This CDR3 is 14 amino acids long. CDR3 DNA sequence: TGTGCCAGCAGCCATGGACAGGGGGGAAACGAGCAGTACTTC. Translation: CASSHGQGGNEQYF.

This clone was detected once. The chain links TRBV7-8 to TRBJ2-3; no firm D call. Germline V gene lookup returns CDR1 SGHVS and CDR2 FQNEAQ. The CDR3 consists of 16 residues. The ends were cut back, 5 bases at V and 2 bases at J, with 17 bases in the middle. The CDR3 spells CASSIRLGIPTDTQYF. The CDR3 coding sequence is TGTGCCAGCAGCATCCGGCTCGGAATCCCCACAGATACGCAGTATTTT.

The chain recombines TRBV13 with TRBJ2-5; 7 bases match TRBD1. Germline V gives CDR1 PRHDT, CDR2 FYEKMQ (reference sequence). There are 14 residues in the CDR3. V shed 6 bases and J 7 bases; nucleotides not matched to a gene: 11. CDR3 bases: TGTGCCAGCAGTCACACAGGGGAGCGAGGGACCCAGTACTTC. Residues: CASSHTGERGTQYF.

This chain links TRBV5-1 with TRBJ1-1; maybe TRBD1 (5 bases). The CDR3 length is 17 residues. CDR1 is SGHRS, CDR2 YFSETQ, per germline. V gave up 4 bases and J gave up 1 base, with 20 bases separating them. The CDR3 is CASSLTGTPFPNTEAFF. Here the CDR3 DNA reads TGCGCCAGCAGCCTAACCGGGACTCCCTTTCCGAACACTGAAGCTTTCTTT.

As regards this clone: The DNA is left out, because the CDR3 cannot be placed on it with certainty; the CDR3 is given as TCRdb lists it. The chain has TRBV29-1 and TRBJ2-7; TRBD2, the table's D call, lacks a check against the DNA. With termini counted, the CDR3 has 15 amino acids. Germline CDR1 reads SQVTM; CDR2 reads ANQGSEA. The CDR3 region is CSVEDSSGRGSEQYF.

The chain carries TRBV27 and TRBJ2-5, with 7 bases aligning to TRBD1. The CDR3 totals 14 residues. V lost 0 bases to trimming and J lost 5 bases; unmatched junction nucleotides: 3. Germline-derived CDR1 and CDR2 are MNHEY and SMNVEV (reference sequence). The chain's CDR3 is CASSLSGGMETQYF. The CDR3 DNA reads as TGTGCCAGCAGTTTATCAGGGGGCATGGAGACCCAGTACTTC.

This sequence joins TRBV5-1 and TRBJ1-2, with 8 positions matching TRBD1. The CDR3 has 17 residues. V dropped 2 bases and J dropped 4; count of bases not matched to a gene: 13. CDR1 SGHRS and CDR2 YFSETQ come from the germline V gene. The CDR3 bases are TGCGCCAGCAGCTTATTGGCAGGGGGCTCTCTAGGCTATGGCTACACCTTC. It encodes CASSLLAGGSLGYGYTF. The complete variable domain, with remaining parts taken from reference TRBV5-1 and TRBJ1-2, reads KAGVTQTPRYLIKTRGQQVTLSCSPISGHRSVSWYQQTPGQGLQFLFEYFSETQRNKGNFPGRFSGRQFSNSRSEMNVSTLELGDSALYLCASSLLAGGSLGYGYTFGSGTRLTVV.

The chain is built from TRBV20-1 and TRBJ2-7; 7 bases map to TRBD2. Germline CDR1 reads DFQATT; CDR2 reads SNEGSKA (reference sequence). This CDR3 region has 11 residues. The V gene end was trimmed by 5 bases and the J gene end by 7 bases; junction bases not matched to a gene: 5. Here the CDR3 reads CSAVLAGEQYF. In nucleotides, the CDR3 is TGCAGTGCTGTCTTAGCGGGTGAGCAGTACTTC.

The chain recombines TRBV6-5 with TRBJ1-2; a weak D match, TRBD1 (5 bases). V was shortened by 2 bases and J by 0 bases, with 13 bases between the two germline ends. The CDR3 sequence is 16 residues long. CDR1 MNHEY and CDR2 SVGAGI come from the germline V gene. CDR3 in DNA: TGTGCCAGCAGTTACGGACAAGTTCCCGCTAACTATGGCTACACCTTC. It translates to CASSYGQVPANYGYTF.

The rearrangement joins TRBV28 to TRBJ2-7; 7 nucleotides line up with TRBD1. The CDR3 runs to 15 residues. Germline values: CDR1 MDHEN, CDR2 SYDVKM. V shed 9 bases, J shed 1 base, and the junction held 12 bases outside the gene matches. Written as DNA, the CDR3 is TGTGCCAGTGGGCCCGGGACAGAGTTATCCTACGAGCAGTACTTC. It codes for CASGPGTELSYEQYF.

The rearrangement uses TRBV5-1 and TRBJ2-7, with no clear D. The V gene lost 4 bases and the J gene lost 0 bases, with 17 bases spanning the gap. The V gene's germline CDR1 is SGHRS and CDR2 YFSETQ. The CDR3 sequence is 16 residues long. CDR3 DNA: TGCGCCAGCAGCCCCTCCCTGGACCTTAGCTCCTACGAGCAGTACTTC. Its translation: CASSPSLDLSSYEQYF. The full variable domain, in which reference TRBV5-1 and TRBJ2-7 provide the parts outside the CDR3, is KAGVTQTPRYLIKTRGQQVTLSCSPISGHRSVSWYQQTPGQGLQFLFEYFSETQRNKGNFPGRFSGRQFSNSRSEMNVSTLELGDSALYLCASSPSLDLSSYEQYFGPGTRLTVT.

V usage is TRBV6-5 and J usage is TRBJ2-7; TRBD2 matches at 7 bases. CDR3 size: 14 residues. The V segment lost 5 bases and the J segment 5 bases; nucleotides outside the gene matches: 9. CDR1 and CDR2 from the germline V gene are MNHEY and SVGAGI. In DNA form, the CDR3 reads TGTGCCAGCAGTAACCCATGGGGGGGTAACGAGCAGTACTTC. It specifies CASSNPWGGNEQYF.

The gene calls are TRBV5-8 and TRBJ2-5, with D perhaps TRBD1 or TRBD2 (5 bases each). Germline V gene data show CDR1 as SGHTS and CDR2 as YDEGEE. This CDR3 is built from 15 residues. V was shortened by 2 bases and J by 4 bases, with 15 bases between the two germline ends. The CDR3 DNA sequence: TGTGCCAGCAGCTTTTGGGACGCCGCCGGAGAGACCCAGTACTTC. It is translated as CASSFWDAAGETQYF.